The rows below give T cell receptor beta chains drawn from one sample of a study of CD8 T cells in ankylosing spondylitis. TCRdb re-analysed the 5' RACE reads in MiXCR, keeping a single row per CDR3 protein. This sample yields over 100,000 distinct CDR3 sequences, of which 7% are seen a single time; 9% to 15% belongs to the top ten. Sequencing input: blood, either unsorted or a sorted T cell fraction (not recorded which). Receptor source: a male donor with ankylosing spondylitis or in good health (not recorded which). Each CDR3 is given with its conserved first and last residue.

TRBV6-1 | CASRPWTSDYNEQFF
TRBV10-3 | CAISPTAAYGYTF
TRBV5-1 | CASSKAGTGEKKFF
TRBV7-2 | CASSQTSGRFDEQFF
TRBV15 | CATSRMWTVLNTEAFF
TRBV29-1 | CSVERGSSYNEQFF
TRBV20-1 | CSASGTSSYNEQFF
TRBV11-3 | CASSFGATDTQYF
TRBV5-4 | CASSPRGDSHTGELFF
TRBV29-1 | CSVRQVLSQETQYF
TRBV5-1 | CASSPGTVNYGYTF
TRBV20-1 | CSAGPYTDTQYF
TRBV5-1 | CASSSNTEAFF
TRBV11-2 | CASSLDLQGAFF
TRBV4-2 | CASSQGTSAPYEQYF
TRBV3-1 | CASSRSGSRTDTQYF
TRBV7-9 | CASSKVDEQYF
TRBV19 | CASSTPDRDRLITEAFF
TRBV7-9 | CASSESRNSYNEQFF
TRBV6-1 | CASSEGGLKERELTDTQYF
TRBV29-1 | CSVLDRASTDTQYF
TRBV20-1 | CSAPGTGTYGYTF
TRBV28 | CASGPGTSYNEQFF
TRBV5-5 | CASSGRQGTTDTQYF
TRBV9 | CASSLRLAGGHEQFF
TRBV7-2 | CASSRTGGMNEQFF
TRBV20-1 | CSVPGTDSYEQYF